This entry lists 8 T cell receptor beta chains sequenced from one sample in a study of Ad26.COV2.S vaccination and SARS-CoV-2 variants. Data came from immunoSEQ multiplex PCR; TCRdb stores just in-frame clones and leaves some out. This table holds around 310,000 clones, around 90% found once. The treatment is: some 19 received Ad26.COV2.S at low or high dose, single or two shots; 5 received placebo; per-sample allocation not given. Samples were taken on day 63 after the first vaccine or placebo injection. Material: peripheral blood, obtained in a trial of Ad26.COV2.S vaccine versus placebo. These receptors originate from a person aged 18-65 years who received the Ad26.COV2.S COVID-19 vaccine or a placebo.

The chain recombines TRBV6-5 with TRBJ2-2, with D perhaps matching TRBD2 (7 bases). The germline gives CDR1 MNHEY, CDR2 SVGAGI. CDR3 length: 14 amino acids. V dropped 6 bases and J dropped 1 base, with 9 bases sitting between them. Here the CDR3 reads CASRRGGNTGELFF. The CDR3 DNA sequence: TGTGCCAGCAGAAGGGGGGGGAACACCGGGGAGCTGTTTTTT.

The chain joins TRBV7-8 to TRBJ2-7; D not certain. Trimming pared 5 bases from V and 0 bases from J, leaving 14 bases between. Germline-derived CDR1 and CDR2 are SGHVS and FQNEAQ. CDR3 length: 15 residues. In nucleotides, the CDR3 is TGTGCCAGCAGCCAAAGGACCGGAAGCTCCTACGAGCAGTACGTC. As protein: CASSQRTGSSYEQYV.

Only a few counts were recorded for this clone. Within the sample, other DNA sequences also encode this same CDR3. The chain joins TRBV19 to TRBJ2-3; D is uncertain. The CDR3 covers 13 residues. V lost 1 base to trimming and J lost 1 base, with 3 bases between them. From germline, CDR1 is LNHDA and CDR2 SQIVND (reference sequence). The CDR3 spells CASSIARTDTQYF. The CDR3 DNA is TGTGCCAGTAGTATAGCCCGCACAGATACGCAGTATTTT.

This clone was counted between two and nine times. The chain has TRBV11-2 and TRBJ2-1; 9 nucleotides match TRBD1. This CDR3 is 15 amino acids long. Per germline, CDR1 SGHAT and CDR2 FQNNGV. With 1 base clipped from V and 5 bases from J, the junction kept 3 bases outside the gene matches. The CDR3 loop is CASSLVGTGNNEQFF. The CDR3 region has the DNA TGTGCCAGCAGCTTAGTCGGGACAGGGAACAATGAGCAGTTCTTC.

The V and J genes are TRBV18 and TRBJ2-2, with TRBD2 as a possible D gene (5 bases). Per the germline V gene, CDR1 is KGHSH and CDR2 is LQKENI. V was trimmed by 3 bases and J by 3 bases, leaving 11 bases between them. CDR3 length: 15 amino acids. This CDR3 reads CASSPSWGDTGELFF. For the CDR3, the DNA is TGTGCCAGCTCACCTTCTTGGGGAGACACCGGGGAGCTGTTTTTT.

The CDR3 is CASSPGKGKRTDTQYF. The CDR3 nucleotides are TGCGCCAGCAGCCCAGGGAAAGGGAAACGCACAGATACGCAGTATTTT. This chain uses TRBV4-3 with TRBJ2-3; D possibly corresponds to TRBD1 (5 bases). CDR3 length: 16 residues. Germline CDR1 and CDR2: LGHNA and YSLEER. Trimming pared 4 bases from V and 1 base from J, leaving 15 bases between.

The chain is built from TRBV5-1 and TRBJ2-7, with D unclear. The CDR3 contains 13 residues. CDR1 and CDR2 from the germline V gene are SGHRS and YFSETQ. The germline V and J ends were trimmed by 0 bases and 3 bases, with 7 bases remaining between them. The CDR3 nucleotides read TGCGCCAGCAGCTTGGGGATCCTCTACGAGCAGTACTTC. It encodes CASSLGILYEQYF.

The V gene is TRBV7-2, the J gene TRBJ1-1, with 12 nucleotides matching TRBD1. Germline loops: CDR1 SGHTA, CDR2 FQGNSA. Trimming at V came to 3 bases and at J to 0 bases, leaving 2 bases not matched to a gene. This CDR3 has 16 residues. This CDR3 is CASSFGTGGMNTEAFF. The CDR3 bases are TGTGCCAGCAGCTTTGGGACAGGGGGCATGAACACTGAAGCTTTCTTT.